These T cell receptor beta chains were read from a single sample in a study of blood T cell repertoires in COVID-19. Profiled with immunoSEQ multiplex PCR; TCRdb holds only in-frame clones, not every one. This sample has about 310,000 clones, with around 89% found just once. Sequencing used peripheral blood. All receptors derive from a woman aged 40 to 50 with COVID-19, enrolled during active disease. Each CDR3 is given with its conserved first and last residue. A D gene is named only where the DNA matches it firmly. Clone sizes are given selectively: once, few, many, or a class where the clone is expanded.

size	length	D	V	J	DNA	CDR3
once	14	TRBD2	TRBV9	TRBJ2-5	TGTGCCAGCAGCCCCCGGGAGGGGGGGGAGACCCAGTACTTC	CASSPREGGETQYF
.	16	TRBD2	TRBV28	TRBJ2-7	TGTGCCAGCAGTCCGTGGACTAGCGGGATTAAGTACGAGCAGTACTTC	CASSPWTSGIKYEQYF
.	16	TRBD2	TRBV5-6	TRBJ2-5	TGTGCCAGCAGCTTGTCGGCTAGCGGGATTCAAGAGACCCAGTACTTC	CASSLSASGIQETQYF
once	15	.	TRBV6-5	TRBJ1-2	TGTGCCAGCACCCACGACAGGAGAGCTAACTATGGCTACACCTTC	CASTHDRRANYGYTF
.	14	.	TRBV5-4	TRBJ2-7	TGTGCCAGCAGACCCGGGACAAACCCCTACGAGCAGTACTTC	CASRPGTNPYEQYF
.	12	.	TRBV9	TRBJ1-1	TGTGCCAGCAGCACGGGGAACACTGAAGCTTTCTTT	CASSTGNTEAFF
.	14	.	TRBV4-2	TRBJ2-7	TGTGCCAGCAGCCAAGACAGGGGTTCGTACGAGCAGTACTTC	CASSQDRGSYEQYF
.	16	.	TRBV5-1	TRBJ1-1	TGCGCCAGCGCTAACTACCCCAGGGGTGGGGGCACTGAAGCTTTCTTT	CASANYPRGGGTEAFF
.	15	.	TRBV9	TRBJ2-6	TGTGCCAGCAGCGTTATGGGCGCTGGGGCCAACGTCCTGACTTTC	CASSVMGAGANVLTF
once	15	.	TRBV5-1	TRBJ2-3	TGCGCCAGCAGCTTGGTAAGCCCACCAGGGGATACGCAGTATTTT	CASSLVSPPGDTQYF
.	14	.	TRBV28	TRBJ1-1	TGTGCCAGCAGTGAGACAGCTTCTGGCACTGAAGCTTTCTTT	CASSETASGTEAFF
.	16	.	TRBV9	TRBJ1-6	TGTGCCAGCAGCGAAAGCGCTAGCTCCTATAATTCACCCCTCCACTTT	CASSESASSYNSPLHF
once	14	.	TRBV4-3	TRBJ1-2	TGCGCCAGCAGCCAACAACAGGGAGACTATGGCTACACCTTC	CASSQQQGDYGYTF
.	15	.	TRBV28	TRBJ1-2	TGTGCCAGCAGTTCCCTGGGACATGACCGGAATGGCTACACCTTC	CASSSLGHDRNGYTF
.	16	TRBD1	TRBV6-5	TRBJ1-4	TGTGCCAGCAGTTACTCGATCTCAGGGGGCATTGAAAAACTGTTTTTT	CASSYSISGGIEKLFF
.	15	TRBD1	TRBV7-2	TRBJ1-2	TGTGCCAGCAGCCCGTTTCCGGGACAGGGTAGTGGCTACACCTTC	CASSPFPGQGSGYTF
.	20	.	TRBV6-2/TRBV6-3	TRBJ2-7	TGTGCCAGCATCCCTCGGCCCCTGACAGGAGTTAATCCCCTCTCCTACGAGCAGTACTTC	CASIPRPLTGVNPLSYEQYF
.	15	TRBD2	TRBV5-1	TRBJ2-7	TGCGCCAGCAGATCGGCCGGACTAGCGGGAAGCGAGCAGTACTTC	CASRSAGLAGSEQYF
.	11	TRBD1	TRBV2	TRBJ2-7	TGTGCCAGCAGTTCACAGGGGAAGCAGTACTTC	CASSSQGKQYF
.	15	TRBD1	TRBV28	TRBJ1-2	TGTGCCAGCAGTTTATGGGGACAGGGGAGGAATGGCTACACCTTC	CASSLWGQGRNGYTF
.	15	.	TRBV28	TRBJ1-1	TGTGCCAGCAGCCCCCCGGGGGGGATGAACACTGAAGCTTTCTTT	CASSPPGGMNTEAFF
.	17	.	TRBV1	TRBJ1-5	TGCACCAGCAGCCAAGGAATGGACACTGATAGCAATCAGCCCCAGCATTTT	CTSSQGMDTDSNQPQHF
once	13	TRBD2	TRBV6-5	TRBJ2-7	TGTGCCAGTACTAGCGGGAGAACCTACGAGCAGTACTTC	CASTSGRTYEQYF
.	15	.	TRBV7-9	TRBJ2-6	TGTGCCAGCAGCCACTCGGGGTCTGGGGCCAACGTCCTGACTTTC	CASSHSGSGANVLTF
.	17	.	TRBV12-1	TRBJ1-5	TGTGCCAGCAGCTTCACCCCCAGGGCGAAGAGCAATCAGCCCCAGCATTTT	CASSFTPRAKSNQPQHF
.	14	TRBD2	TRBV6-5	TRBJ2-7	TGTGCCAGCAGTTCCCTAGCGGGAGTTAACGAGCAGTACTTC	CASSSLAGVNEQYF
.	14	.	TRBV3-1/TRBV3-2	TRBJ2-2	TGTGCCAGCAGCCAAGCGAGGCGGACCGGGGAGCTGTTTTTT	CASSQARRTGELFF
few	13	.	TRBV15	TRBJ1-3	TGTGCCACCAGCACAAGACATGGAAACACCATATATTTT	CATSTRHGNTIYF
.	15	TRBD1	TRBV4-3	TRBJ1-1	TGCGCCAGCAGCCTGCGGGACAGACCGAACACTGAAGCTTTCTTT	CASSLRDRPNTEAFF
.	13	.	TRBV6-5	TRBJ1-5	TGTGCCAGCGGGACTACTTTCAATCAGCCCCAGCATTTT	CASGTTFNQPQHF